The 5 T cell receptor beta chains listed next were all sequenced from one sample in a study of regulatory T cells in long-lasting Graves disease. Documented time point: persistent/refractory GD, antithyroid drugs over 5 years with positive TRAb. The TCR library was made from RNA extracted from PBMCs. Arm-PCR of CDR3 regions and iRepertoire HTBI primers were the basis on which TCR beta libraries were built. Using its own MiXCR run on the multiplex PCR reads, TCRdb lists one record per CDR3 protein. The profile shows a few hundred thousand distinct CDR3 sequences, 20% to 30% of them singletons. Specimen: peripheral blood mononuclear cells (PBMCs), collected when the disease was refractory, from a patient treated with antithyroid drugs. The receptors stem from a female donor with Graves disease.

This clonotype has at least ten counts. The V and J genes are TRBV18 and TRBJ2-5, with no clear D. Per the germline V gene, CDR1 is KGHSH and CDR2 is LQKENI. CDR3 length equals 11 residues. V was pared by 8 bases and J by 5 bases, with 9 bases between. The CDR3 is CASSPSETQYF. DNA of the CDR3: TGTGCCAGCAGTCCGTCCGAGACCCAGTACTTC.

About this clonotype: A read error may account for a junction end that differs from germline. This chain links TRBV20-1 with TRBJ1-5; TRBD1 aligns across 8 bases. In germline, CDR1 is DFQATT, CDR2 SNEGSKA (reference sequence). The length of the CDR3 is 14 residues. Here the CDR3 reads CSAHGQGGNRPQHF. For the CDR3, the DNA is TGCAGTGCGCACGGACAGGGCGGCAATCGGCCCCAGCATTTT.

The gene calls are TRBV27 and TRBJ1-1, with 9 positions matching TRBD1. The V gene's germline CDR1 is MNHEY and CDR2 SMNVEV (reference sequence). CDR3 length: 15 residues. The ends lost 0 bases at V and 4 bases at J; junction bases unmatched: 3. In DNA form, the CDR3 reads TGTGCCAGCAGTTTATCACAGGGGGCCCTCACTGAAGCTTTCTTT. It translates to CASSLSQGALTEAFF.

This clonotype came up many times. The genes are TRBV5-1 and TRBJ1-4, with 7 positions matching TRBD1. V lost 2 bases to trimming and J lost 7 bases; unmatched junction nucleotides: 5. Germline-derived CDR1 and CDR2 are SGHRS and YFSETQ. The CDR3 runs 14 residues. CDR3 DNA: TGCGCCAGCAGCTTCAACAGGGGACGTGAAAAACTGTTTTTT. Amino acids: CASSFNRGREKLFF.

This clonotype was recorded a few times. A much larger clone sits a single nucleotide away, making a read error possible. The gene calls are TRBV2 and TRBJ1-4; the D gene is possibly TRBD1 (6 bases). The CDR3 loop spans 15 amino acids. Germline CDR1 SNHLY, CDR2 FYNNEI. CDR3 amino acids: CASMKTGNLNEKPFF. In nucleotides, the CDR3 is TGTGCCAGCATGAAAACAGGGAACTTGAATGAAAAACCGTTTTTT.